The entry below gives a single TCR beta chain sequence along with its context. Original handling: Reference gene primers were amplified, and this amplification served to estimate nucleated cell counts. Data came from immunoSEQ multiplex PCR; TCRdb stores just in-frame clones and leaves some out. D and trimming were read from the DNA, whereas the V and J calls and clone size are those reported in that table. The data show 100,000 to 120,000 clones, roughly 80% seen once. The sample belongs to a study of blood T cell repertoires in COVID-19. Study background: COVID-19 samples collected from the United States, Italy and Spain covered acute and convalescent phases. PBMCs, B-cell-depleted T cells, or T cells provided the cDNA or gDNA that made up the material.

Germline-derived CDR1 and CDR2 are MDHEN and SYDVKM. The CDR3 totals 13 residues. The germline V and J ends were trimmed by 6 bases and 7 bases, with 15 bases remaining between them. Sequenced material: peripheral blood. The V call is TRBV28, the J call TRBJ1-2, with D perhaps matching TRBD1 (6 bases). The TCR comes from a man aged 45-65 years with acute or convalescent COVID-19. CDR3 region: CASSAASRGGYTF. The CDR3 bases are TGTGCCAGCAGCGCGGCCTCCAGGGGTGGCTACACCTTC.